The clone carrying this T cell receptor beta chain was observed once. Its antigen is unidentified. The sample belongs to a study of cytomegalovirus exposure and HLA in healthy donors. Study findings and constraints: Most of the TCR beta V segments (in an earlier analysis) were productive either about 87% or about 30% of the time. The study carried out a later analysis of TCR beta sequences. It associated approximately 15,000 of them with specific HLA alleles at a false discovery rate of 0.05. The authors enumerated 150 to 200 TCR beta chains as linked to cytomegalovirus.

CDR3 length equals 17 residues. The V gene's germline CDR1 is SGDLS and CDR2 YYNGEE. 13 Jbeta primers and 60 Vbeta primers were used for the PCR. Libraries were prepared by immunoSEQ multiplex PCR; TCRdb keeps only in-frame clonotypes and omits some of them. Of approximately 54,000 clones listed, about four fifths are singletons. Source material: PBMCs. This receptor was obtained from a woman aged 18-29 years in good health and CMV-seronegative. The chain couples TRBV9 to TRBJ2-5; TRBD2 aligns across 8 bases. The J call could be wrong; TRBJ2-7 is a better fit for the DNA end. The DNA for the CDR3 is TGTGCCAGCAGCGCCCCCCGCGGCGGGGGGAGCGCCTACGAGCAGTACTTC. This gives the protein CASSAPRGGGSAYEQYF.